This T cell receptor (beta chain) was recorded in a study of cytomegalovirus exposure and HLA in healthy donors. Study outcomes and limitations: The classifier reportedly diagnosed cytomegalovirus status with high specificity and sensitivity. Cytomegalovirus association was listed for 164 TCR beta chains.

PCR primers comprised 60 Vbeta and 13 Jbeta primers. Sequencing used immunoSEQ multiplex PCR; TCRdb keeps in-frame clones, though not all of them. The table lists 90,000 to 110,000 clones, 76% of them singletons, with more than 6.5% in the top ten. Concerning this clone: What it binds is not known.

The germline V gene has CDR1 LNHDA and CDR2 SQIVND (reference sequence). The CDR3 length is 13 residues. This TCR was sampled from a man in his forties or fifties in good health and CMV-seropositive. The sample was PBMCs. The J gene is TRBJ2-5, the V gene TRBV19; weak D call: TRBD1 (6 bases). The DNA matches TRBJ2-7 better at its end, which makes the J call doubtful. The CDR3 reads CATRAAQGTEQYF. Here the CDR3 DNA reads TGTGCCACTAGAGCCGCTCAGGGGACCGAGCAGTACTTC.